This TCR beta chain was captured in a study of T cell responses to AZD1222 COVID-19 vaccine. Notes on this clone: Its target is unknown.

V was clipped by 1 base and J by 0 bases, with 10 bases between them. This CDR3 spans 15 amino acids. CDR1 is SGHRS, CDR2 YFSETQ, per germline. The study's findings and limits: The donors showed a predominance of white British ancestry and of females, with possible underestimation of clonal diversity. Breadth and depth of Spike-specific TCRs rose after two AZD1222 doses. The repertoires were collected only after the peak T cell response.

TCRdb's table, derived via immunoSEQ multiplex PCR, lists solely in-frame clones and lacks some. The table has about 100,000 clones, approximately 91% seen once. This specimen consisted of peripheral blood, obtained on day 0 of AZD1222 vaccination. This sequence was found in an adult in good health. V and J are TRBV5-1 and TRBJ1-1; no reliable D call. This CDR3 reads CASSLHGPVNTEAFF. The CDR3 nucleotides read TGCGCCAGCAGCTTGCACGGTCCCGTGAACACTGAAGCTTTCTTT.